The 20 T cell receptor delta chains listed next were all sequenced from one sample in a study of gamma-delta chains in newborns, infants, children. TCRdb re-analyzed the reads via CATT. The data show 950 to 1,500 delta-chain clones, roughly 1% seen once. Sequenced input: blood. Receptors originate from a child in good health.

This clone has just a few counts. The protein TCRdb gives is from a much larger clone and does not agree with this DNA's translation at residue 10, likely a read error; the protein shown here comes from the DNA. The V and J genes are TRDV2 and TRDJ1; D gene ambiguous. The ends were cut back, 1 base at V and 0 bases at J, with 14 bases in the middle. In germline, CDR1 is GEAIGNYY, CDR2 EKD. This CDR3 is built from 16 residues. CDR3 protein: CACDTVEEVHTDKLIF. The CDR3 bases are TGTGCCTGTGACACTGTGGAAGAAGTTCACACCGATAAACTCATCTTT.

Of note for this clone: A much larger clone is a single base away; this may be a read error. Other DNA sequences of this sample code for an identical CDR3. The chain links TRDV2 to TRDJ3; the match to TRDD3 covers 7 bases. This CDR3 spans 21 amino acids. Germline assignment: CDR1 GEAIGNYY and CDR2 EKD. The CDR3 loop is CACDTAEGGGTSSWDTRQMFF. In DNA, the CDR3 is TGTGCCTGTGACACTGCCGAGGGTGGGGGAACGAGCTCCTGGGATACCCGACAGATGTTCTTC.

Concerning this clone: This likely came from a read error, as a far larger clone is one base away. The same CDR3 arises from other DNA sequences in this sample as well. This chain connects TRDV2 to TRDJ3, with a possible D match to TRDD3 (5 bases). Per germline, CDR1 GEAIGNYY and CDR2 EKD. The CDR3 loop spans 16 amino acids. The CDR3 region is CACDTPSSWDTRQMFF. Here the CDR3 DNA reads TGTGCCTGTGACACCCCTAGCTCCTGGGACACCCGACAGATGTTCTTC.

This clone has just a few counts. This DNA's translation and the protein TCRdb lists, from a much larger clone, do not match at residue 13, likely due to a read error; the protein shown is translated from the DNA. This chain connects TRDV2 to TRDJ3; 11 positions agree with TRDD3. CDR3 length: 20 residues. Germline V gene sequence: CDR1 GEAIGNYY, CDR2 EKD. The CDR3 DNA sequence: TGTGCCTGTGACACCTTACTGGGGGATAAAAGCTCCCGGGACACCCGACAGATGTTTTTC. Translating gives CACDTLLGDKSSRDTRQMFF.

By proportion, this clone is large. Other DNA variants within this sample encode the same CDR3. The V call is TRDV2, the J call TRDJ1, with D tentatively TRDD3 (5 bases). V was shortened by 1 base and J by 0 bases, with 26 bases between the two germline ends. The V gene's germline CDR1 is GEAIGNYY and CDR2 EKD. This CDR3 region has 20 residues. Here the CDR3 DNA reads TGTGCCTGTGACACTCTAATCCCCAGTCCGGGGACCAACTACACCGATAAACTCATCTTT. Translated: CACDTLIPSPGTNYTDKLIF.

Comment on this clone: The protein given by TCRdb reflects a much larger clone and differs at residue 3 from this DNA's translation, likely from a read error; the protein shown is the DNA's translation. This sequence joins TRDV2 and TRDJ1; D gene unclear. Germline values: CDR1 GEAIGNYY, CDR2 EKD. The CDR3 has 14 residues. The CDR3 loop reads CAYDSVLRSDKLIF. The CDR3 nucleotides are TGTGCCTATGACTCTGTACTGCGGTCCGATAAACTCATCTTT.

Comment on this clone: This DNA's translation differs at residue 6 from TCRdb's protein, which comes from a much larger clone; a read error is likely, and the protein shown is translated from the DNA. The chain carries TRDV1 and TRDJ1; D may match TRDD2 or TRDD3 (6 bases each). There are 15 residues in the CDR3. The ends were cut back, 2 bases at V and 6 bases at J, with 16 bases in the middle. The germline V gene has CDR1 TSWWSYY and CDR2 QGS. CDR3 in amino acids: CALGEASYLGNKLIF. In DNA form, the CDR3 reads TGTGCTCTTGGGGAAGCCTCCTACCTGGGGAATAAACTCATCTTT.

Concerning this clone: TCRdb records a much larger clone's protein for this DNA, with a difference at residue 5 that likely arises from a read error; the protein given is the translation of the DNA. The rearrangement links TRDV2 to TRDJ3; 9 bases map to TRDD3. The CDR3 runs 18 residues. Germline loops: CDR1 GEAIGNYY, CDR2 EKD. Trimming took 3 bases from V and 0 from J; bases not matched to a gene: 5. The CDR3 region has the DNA TGTGCCTGTGACGCAGGGGGATACAGCTCCTGGGACACCCGACAGATGTTTTTC. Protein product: CACDAGGYSSWDTRQMFF.

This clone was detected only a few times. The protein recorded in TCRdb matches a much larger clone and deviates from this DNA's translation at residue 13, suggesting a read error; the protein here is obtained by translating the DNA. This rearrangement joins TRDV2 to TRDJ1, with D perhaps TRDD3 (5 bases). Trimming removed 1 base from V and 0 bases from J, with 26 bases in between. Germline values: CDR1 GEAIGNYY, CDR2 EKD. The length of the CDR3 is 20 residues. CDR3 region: CACDTLIPSPGTDYTDKLIF. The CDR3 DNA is TGTGCCTGTGACACTCTAATCCCCAGTCCGGGGACCGACTACACCGATAAACTCATCTTT.

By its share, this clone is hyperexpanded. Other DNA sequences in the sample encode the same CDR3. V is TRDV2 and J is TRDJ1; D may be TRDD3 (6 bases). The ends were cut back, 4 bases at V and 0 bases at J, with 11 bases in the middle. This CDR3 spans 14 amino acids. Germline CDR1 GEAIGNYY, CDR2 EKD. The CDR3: CACEPWGNTDKLIF. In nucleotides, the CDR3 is TGTGCCTGTGAGCCCTGGGGAAACACCGATAAACTCATCTTT.

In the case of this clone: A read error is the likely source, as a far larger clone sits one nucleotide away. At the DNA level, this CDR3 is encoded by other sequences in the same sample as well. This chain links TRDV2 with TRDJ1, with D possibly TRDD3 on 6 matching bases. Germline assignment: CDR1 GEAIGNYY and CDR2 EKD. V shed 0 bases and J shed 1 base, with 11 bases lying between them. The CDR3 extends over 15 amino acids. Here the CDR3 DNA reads TGTGCCTGTGACACCGTAGGGGGGACCACCGATAAACTCATCTTT. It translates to CACDTVGGTTDKLIF.

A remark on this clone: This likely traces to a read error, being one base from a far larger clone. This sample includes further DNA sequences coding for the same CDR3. CDR3 sequence (DNA): TGTGCCTGTGACCCAGTCGTTACTACGGGGGGATACGCCGACACCGATAAACTCATCTTT. Encoded protein: CACDPVVTTGGYADTDKLIF. This sequence joins TRDV2 and TRDJ1, with 10 bases that match TRDD3. This CDR3 is built from 20 residues. The germline gives CDR1 GEAIGNYY, CDR2 EKD. The V segment lost 3 bases and the J segment 0 bases; nucleotides outside the gene matches: 18.

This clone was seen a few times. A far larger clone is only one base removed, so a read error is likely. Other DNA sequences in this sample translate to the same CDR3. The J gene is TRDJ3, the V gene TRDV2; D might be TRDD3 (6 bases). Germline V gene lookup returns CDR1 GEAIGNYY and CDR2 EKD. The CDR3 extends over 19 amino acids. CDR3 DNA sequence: TGTGCCTGTGTCACCGCTGGGGCTGTGAGCTCCTGGGACACCCGGCAGATGTTTTTC. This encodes CACVTAGAVSSWDTRQMFF.

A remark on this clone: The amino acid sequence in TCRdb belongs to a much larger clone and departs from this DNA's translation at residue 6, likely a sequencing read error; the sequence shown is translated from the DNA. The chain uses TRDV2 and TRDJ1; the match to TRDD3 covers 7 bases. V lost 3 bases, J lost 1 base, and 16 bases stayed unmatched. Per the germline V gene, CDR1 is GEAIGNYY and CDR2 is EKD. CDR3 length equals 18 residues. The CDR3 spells CACDAMLGASRGTDKLIF. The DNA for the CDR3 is TGTGCCTGTGACGCGATGCTGGGGGCTAGTCGCGGCACCGATAAACTCATCTTT.

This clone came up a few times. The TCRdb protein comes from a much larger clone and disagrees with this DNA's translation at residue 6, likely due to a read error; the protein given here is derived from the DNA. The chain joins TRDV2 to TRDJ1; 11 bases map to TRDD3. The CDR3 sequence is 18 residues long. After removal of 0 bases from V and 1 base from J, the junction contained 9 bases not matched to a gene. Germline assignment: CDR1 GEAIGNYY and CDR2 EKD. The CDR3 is CACDTILLGDRPTDKLIF. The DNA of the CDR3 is TGTGCCTGTGACACCATTTTACTGGGGGATAGACCCACCGATAAACTCATCTTT.

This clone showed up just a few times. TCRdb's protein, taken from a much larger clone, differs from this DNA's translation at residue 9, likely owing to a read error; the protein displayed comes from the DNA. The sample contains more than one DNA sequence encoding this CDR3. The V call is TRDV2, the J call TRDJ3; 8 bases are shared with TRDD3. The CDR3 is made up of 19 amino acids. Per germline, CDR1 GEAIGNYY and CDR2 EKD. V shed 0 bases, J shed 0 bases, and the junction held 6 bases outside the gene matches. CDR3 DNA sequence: TGTGCCTGTGACACCACTGGGGGCCTTAGCTCCTGGGACACCCGACAGATGTTTTTC. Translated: CACDTTGGLSSWDTRQMFF.

This chain's CDR3 is CACDTLLGDTYTDKLIF. For the CDR3, the DNA is TGTGCCTGTGACACCTTACTGGGGGATACGTACACCGATAAACTCATCTTT. V and J are TRDV2 and TRDJ1; TRDD3 matches at 13 bases. The CDR3 runs 17 residues. The ends lost 0 bases at V and 0 bases at J; junction bases unmatched: 3. Looked up from germline, CDR1 is GEAIGNYY and CDR2 is EKD.

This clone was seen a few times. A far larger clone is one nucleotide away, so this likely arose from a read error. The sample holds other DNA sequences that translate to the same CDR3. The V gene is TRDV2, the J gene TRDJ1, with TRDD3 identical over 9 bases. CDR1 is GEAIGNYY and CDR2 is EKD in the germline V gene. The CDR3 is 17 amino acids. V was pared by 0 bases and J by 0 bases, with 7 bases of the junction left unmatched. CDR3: CACDTSGDTEYTDKLIF. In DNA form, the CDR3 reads TGTGCCTGTGACACCTCAGGGGATACGGAGTACACCGATAAACTCATCTTT.

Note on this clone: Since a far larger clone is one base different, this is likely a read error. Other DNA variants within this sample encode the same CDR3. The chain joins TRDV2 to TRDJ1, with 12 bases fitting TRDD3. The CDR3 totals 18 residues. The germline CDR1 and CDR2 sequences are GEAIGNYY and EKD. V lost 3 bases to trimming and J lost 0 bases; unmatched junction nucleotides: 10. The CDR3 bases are TGTGCCTGTGACCTTATACTGGGGGATACCCGGTACACCGATAAACTCATCTTT. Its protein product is CACDLILGDTRYTDKLIF.

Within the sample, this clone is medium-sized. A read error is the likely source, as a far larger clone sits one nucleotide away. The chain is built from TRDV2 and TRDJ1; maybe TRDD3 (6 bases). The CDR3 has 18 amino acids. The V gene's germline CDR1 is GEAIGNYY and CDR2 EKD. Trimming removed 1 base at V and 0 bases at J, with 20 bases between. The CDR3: CACDTVGAVGVDTDKLIF. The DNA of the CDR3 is TGTGCCTGTGACACAGTAGGCGCGGTGGGGGTCGACACCGATAAACTCATCTTT.